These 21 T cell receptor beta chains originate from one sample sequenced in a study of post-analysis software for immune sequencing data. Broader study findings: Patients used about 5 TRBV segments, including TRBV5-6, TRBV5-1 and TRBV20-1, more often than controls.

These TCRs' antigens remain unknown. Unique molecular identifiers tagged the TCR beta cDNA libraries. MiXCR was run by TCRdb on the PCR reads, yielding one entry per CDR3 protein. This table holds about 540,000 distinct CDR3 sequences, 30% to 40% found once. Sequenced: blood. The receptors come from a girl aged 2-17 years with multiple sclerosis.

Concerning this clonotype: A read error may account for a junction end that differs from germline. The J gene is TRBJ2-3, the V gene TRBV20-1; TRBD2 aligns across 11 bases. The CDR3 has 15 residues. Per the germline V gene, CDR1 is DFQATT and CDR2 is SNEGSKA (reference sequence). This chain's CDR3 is CSAPLSGGATNTQYF. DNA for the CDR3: TGCAGTGCTCCTCTTAGCGGGGGGGCCACAAATACGCAGTATTTT.

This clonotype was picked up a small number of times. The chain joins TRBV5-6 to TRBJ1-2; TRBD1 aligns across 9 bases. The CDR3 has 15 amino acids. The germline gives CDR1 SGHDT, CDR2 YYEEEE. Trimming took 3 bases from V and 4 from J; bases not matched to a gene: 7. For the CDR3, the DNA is TGTGCCAGCAGCTCCTGGAGACAGGGGGGCTATGGCTACACCTTC. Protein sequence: CASSSWRQGGYGYTF.

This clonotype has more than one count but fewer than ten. CDR3: CASSEASRSVQYF. DNA of the CDR3: TGTGCCAGCAGTGAAGCATCCCGGTCGGTGCAGTATTTT. V usage is TRBV2 and J usage is TRBJ2-3, with unresolved D. Deletions cut 0 bases from V and 11 bases from J, with 12 bases between. This CDR3 is 13 amino acids long. The germline V gene has CDR1 SNHLY and CDR2 FYNNEI.

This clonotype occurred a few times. For the CDR3, the DNA is TGTGCCAGCAGTCCACAGGCTATGACTGGGGCCAACGTCCTGACTTTC. Its translation is CASSPQAMTGANVLTF. The V call is TRBV6-5, the J call TRBJ2-6; D might be TRBD1 (5 bases). This CDR3 contains 16 residues. V was cut by 5 bases and J by 2 bases, with 13 bases left in between. Germline-derived CDR1 and CDR2 are MNHEY and SVGAGI.

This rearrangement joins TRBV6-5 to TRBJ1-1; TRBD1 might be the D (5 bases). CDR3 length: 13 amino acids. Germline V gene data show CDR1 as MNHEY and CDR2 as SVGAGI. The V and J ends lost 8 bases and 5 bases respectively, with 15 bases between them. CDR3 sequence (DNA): TGTGCCAGCGGGCGGGGGTGGCATACTGAAGCTTTCTTT. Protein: CASGRGWHTEAFF.

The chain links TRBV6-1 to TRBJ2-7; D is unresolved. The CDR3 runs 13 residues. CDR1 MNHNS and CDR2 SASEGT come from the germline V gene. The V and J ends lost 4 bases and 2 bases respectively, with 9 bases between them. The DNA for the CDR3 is TGTGCCAGCAGTGCGGACCCTGCCTACGAGCAGTACTTC. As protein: CASSADPAYEQYF.

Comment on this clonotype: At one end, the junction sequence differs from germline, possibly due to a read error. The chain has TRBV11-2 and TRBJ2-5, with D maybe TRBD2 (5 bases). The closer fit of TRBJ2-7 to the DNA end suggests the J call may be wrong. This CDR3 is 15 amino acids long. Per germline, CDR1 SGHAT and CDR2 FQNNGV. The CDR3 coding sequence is TGTGTCAGCAGCTTAGAAGGCGGGTTACTAGGCGAGCAGTACTTC. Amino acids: CVSSLEGGLLGEQYF.

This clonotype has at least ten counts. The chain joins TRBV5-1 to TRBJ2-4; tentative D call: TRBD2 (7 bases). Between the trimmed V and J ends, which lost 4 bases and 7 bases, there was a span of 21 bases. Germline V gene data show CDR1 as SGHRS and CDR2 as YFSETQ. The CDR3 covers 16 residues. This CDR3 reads CASSPQPTRGGNIQYF. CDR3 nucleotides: TGCGCCAGCAGCCCCCAACCCACGAGGGGGGGCAACATTCAGTACTTC.

CDR3 nucleotide sequence: TGCAGCGTTGAAAGATGGGACAGGGAACCAGATACGCAGTATTTT. Encoded protein: CSVERWDREPDTQYF. This chain joins TRBV29-1 and TRBJ2-3; 9 bases match TRBD1. Germline V gene lookup returns CDR1 SQVTM and CDR2 ANQGSEA. The CDR3 extends over 15 amino acids. Unmatched junction bases numbered 7, after V lost 2 bases and J lost 4 bases.

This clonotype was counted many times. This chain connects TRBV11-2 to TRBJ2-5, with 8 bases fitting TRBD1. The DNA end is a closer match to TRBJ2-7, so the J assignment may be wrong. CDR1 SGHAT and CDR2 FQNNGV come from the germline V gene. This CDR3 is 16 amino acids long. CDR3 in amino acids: CASSLDLLQGEHEQYF. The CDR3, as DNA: TGTGCCAGCAGCTTAGATCTCCTACAGGGGGAACACGAGCAGTACTTC.

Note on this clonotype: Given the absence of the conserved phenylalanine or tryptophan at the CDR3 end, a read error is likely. Here the CDR3 DNA reads TGTGCCAGCAGTTTATCAAGGGCGGACTACGAGCAGTACTGC. Protein sequence: CASSLSRADYEQYC. The V gene is TRBV27, the J gene TRBJ2-4; the D is unclear. The DNA end is more similar to TRBJ2-7, so the J call may be wrong. From germline, CDR1 is MNHEY and CDR2 SMNVEV (reference sequence). CDR3 length equals 14 residues.

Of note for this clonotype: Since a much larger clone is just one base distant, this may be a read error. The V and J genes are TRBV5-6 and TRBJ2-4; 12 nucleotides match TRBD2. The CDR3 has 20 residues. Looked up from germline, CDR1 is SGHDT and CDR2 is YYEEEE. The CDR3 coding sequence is TGTGCCGGCAGCTGGAGGCTAGCGGGGGGGCCACGGGTGGCCAAAAACATTCAGTACTTC. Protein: CAGSWRLAGGPRVAKNIQYF.

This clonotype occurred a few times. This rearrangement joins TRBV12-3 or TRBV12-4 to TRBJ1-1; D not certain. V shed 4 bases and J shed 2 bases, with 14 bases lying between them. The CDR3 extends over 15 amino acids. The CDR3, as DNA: TGTGCCAGCAGTTCTGGACGGAACCTTAACACTGAAGCTTTCTTT. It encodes CASSSGRNLNTEAFF.

The CDR3 is CASSLRSRQTQYF. The CDR3 bases are TGTGCCAGCAGCTTACGGTCGCGGCAGACCCAGTACTTC. The V and J genes are TRBV11-2 and TRBJ2-7; D is unclear. The tail of the sequence fits TRBJ2-5 better, so the J call may be wrong. This CDR3 contains 13 residues. Germline lookup yields CDR1 SGHAT and CDR2 FQNNGV.

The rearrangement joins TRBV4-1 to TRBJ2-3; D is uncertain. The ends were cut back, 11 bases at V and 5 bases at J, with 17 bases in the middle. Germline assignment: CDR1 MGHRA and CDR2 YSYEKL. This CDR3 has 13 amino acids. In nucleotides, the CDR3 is TGCGCCGTCGAAGCCATCGTTGGAGATACGCAGTATTTT. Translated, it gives CAVEAIVGDTQYF.

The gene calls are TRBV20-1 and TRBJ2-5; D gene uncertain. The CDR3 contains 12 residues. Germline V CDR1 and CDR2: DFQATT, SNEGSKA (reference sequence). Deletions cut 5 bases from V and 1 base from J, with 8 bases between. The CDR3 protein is CSAVSTQETQYF. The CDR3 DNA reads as TGCAGTGCTGTCTCTACCCAAGAGACCCAGTACTTC.

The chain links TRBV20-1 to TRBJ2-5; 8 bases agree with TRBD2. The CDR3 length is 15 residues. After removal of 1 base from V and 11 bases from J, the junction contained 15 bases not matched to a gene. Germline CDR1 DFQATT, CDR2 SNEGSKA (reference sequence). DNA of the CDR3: TGCAGTGCTAGAGGTCTCGGGGGGGAATACAATGAGCAGTACTTC. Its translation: CSARGLGGEYNEQYF.

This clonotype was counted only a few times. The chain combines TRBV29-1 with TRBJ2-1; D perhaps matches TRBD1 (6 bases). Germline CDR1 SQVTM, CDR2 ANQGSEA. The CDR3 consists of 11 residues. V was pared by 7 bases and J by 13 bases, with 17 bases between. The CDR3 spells CSGTAKETQFF. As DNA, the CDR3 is TGCAGCGGGACAGCGAAAGAGACCCAGTTCTTC.

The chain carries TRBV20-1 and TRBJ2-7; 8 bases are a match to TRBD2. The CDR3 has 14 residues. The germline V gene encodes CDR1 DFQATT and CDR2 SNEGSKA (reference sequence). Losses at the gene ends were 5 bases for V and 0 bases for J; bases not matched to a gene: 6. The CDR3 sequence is CSAYTSGDSYEQYF. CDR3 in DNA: TGCAGTGCTTACACTAGCGGTGACTCCTACGAGCAGTACTTC.

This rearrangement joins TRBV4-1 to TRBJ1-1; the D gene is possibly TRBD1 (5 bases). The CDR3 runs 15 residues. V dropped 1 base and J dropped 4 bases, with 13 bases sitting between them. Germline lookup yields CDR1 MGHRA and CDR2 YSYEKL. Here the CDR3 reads CASSQVGGAGTEAFF. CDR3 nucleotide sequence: TGCGCCAGCAGCCAAGTAGGAGGGGCTGGCACTGAAGCTTTCTTT.

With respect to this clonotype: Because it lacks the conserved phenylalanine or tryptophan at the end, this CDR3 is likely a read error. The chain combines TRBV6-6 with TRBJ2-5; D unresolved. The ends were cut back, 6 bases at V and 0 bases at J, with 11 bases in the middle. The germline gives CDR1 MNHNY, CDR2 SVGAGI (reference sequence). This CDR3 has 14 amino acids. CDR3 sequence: CASSLDMDQETQYC. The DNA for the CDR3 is TGTGCCAGCAGCCTCGACATGGACCAAGAGACCCAGTACTGC.